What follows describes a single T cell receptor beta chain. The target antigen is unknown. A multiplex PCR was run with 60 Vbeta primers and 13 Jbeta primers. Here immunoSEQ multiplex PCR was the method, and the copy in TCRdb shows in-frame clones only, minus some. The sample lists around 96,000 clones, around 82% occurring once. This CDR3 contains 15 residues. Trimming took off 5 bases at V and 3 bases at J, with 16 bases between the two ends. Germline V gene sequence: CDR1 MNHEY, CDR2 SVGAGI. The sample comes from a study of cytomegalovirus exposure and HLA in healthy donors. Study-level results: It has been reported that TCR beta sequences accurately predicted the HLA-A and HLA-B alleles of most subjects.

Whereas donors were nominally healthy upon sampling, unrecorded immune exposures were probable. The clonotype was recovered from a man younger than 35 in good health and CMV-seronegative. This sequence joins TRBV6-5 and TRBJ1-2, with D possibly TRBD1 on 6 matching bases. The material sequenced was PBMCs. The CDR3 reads CASSAYVGAHYGYTF. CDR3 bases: TGTGCCAGCAGTGCCTACGTGGGGGCCCACTATGGCTACACCTTC.